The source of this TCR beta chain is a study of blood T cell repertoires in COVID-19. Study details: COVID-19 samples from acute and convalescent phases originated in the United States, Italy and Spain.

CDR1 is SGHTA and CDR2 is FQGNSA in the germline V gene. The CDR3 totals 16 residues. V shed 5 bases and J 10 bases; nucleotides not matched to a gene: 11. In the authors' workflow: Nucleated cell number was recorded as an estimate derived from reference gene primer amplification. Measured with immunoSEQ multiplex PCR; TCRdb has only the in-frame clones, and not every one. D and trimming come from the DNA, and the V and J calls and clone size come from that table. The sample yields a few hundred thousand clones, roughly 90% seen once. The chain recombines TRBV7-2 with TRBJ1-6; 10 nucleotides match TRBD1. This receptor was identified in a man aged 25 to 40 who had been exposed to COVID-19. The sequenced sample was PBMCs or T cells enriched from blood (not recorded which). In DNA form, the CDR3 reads TGTGCCAGCAGCATCAGCCCTGGACAGGGGGGATCACCCCTCCACTTT. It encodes CASSISPGQGGSPLHF.